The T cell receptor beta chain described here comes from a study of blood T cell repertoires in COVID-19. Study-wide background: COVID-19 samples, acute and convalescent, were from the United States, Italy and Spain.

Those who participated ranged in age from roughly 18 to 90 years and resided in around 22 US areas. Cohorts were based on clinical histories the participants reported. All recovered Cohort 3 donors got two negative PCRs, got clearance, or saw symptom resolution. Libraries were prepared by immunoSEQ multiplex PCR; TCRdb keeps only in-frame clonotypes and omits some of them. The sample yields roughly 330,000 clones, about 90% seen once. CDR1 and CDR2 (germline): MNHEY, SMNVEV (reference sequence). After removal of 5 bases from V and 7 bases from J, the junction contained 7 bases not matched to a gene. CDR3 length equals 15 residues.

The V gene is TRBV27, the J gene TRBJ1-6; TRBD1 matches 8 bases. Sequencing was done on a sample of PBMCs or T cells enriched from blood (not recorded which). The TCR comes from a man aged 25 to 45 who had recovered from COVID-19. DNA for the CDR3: TGTGCCAGCAGTGTCCTGACAGGGGTCAATTCACCCCTCCACTTT. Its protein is CASSVLTGVNSPLHF.